This is a list of T cell receptor beta chains from one sample in a study of vaccination and CD4 T cells after COVID-19. TCRdb redid the calling of the PCR reads with MiXCR, one entry per CDR3 protein. The top ten hold about 24% of the sample, which has 3,500 to 5,000 distinct CDR3 sequences, 20% to 25% seen once. No cognate antigen is known for these TCRs. The sequenced sample was CD4+ T cells from blood, cultured in vitro. These receptors came from a human donor who had recovered from COVID-19. CDR3s include the opening cysteine and the closing phenylalanine or tryptophan. D genes are given only for firm matches. Only some rows state a clone size, as once, few, many or a class for expanded clones.

J,size,D,V,DNA,CDR3
TRBJ2-5,few,-,TRBV10-3,TGTGCCATCAGTACCGGGGTCCAAGAGACCCAGTACTTC,CAISTGVQETQYF
TRBJ2-3,-,TRBD2,TRBV7-3,TGTGCCAGCAGCCCGCGGGAGCGTGATACGCAGTATTTT,CASSPRERDTQYF
TRBJ1-2,few,-,TRBV3-1,TGTGCCAGCAGCTCCAAGAGGGGGTCGAGTGGCTACACCTTC,CASSSKRGSSGYTF
TRBJ2-5,once,-,TRBV5-1,TGCGCCAGCCAACTGACCGTCCCGTACCAAGAGACCCAGTACTTC,CASQLTVPYQETQYF
TRBJ1-5,medium-sized,-,TRBV20-1,TGCAGTGCTAGGGCGGGGAATCAGCCCCAGCATTTT,CSARAGNQPQHF
TRBJ1-2,medium-sized,-,TRBV6-1,TGTGCCAGCACCCAGGGTAGGGGCGTCTATGGCTACACCTTC,CASTQGRGVYGYTF
TRBJ1-6,medium-sized,-,TRBV23-1,TGCGCCAGCAGCCGAAGACAGGTTGCACCCCTCCACTTT,CASSRRQVAPLHF
TRBJ2-1,few,TRBD2,TRBV9,TGTGCCAGCAGCACGCGGACGGGGGGCAATGAGCAGTTCTTC,CASSTRTGGNEQFF
TRBJ2-2,-,-,TRBV5-4,TGTGCCAGCAGTATCAGGACCGGGGAGCTGTTTTTT,CASSIRTGELFF
TRBJ2-3,-,TRBD1,TRBV5-1,TGCGCCAGCAGCCATGGACAGGTAGGGTGGACAGATACGCAGTATTTT,CASSHGQVGWTDTQYF
TRBJ2-2,large,TRBD1,TRBV20-1,TGCAGTGCCAGGGGACAGGGGGCACTCACCGGGGAGCTGTTTTTT,CSARGQGALTGELFF
TRBJ2-2,-,-,TRBV12-3/TRBV12-4,TGTGCCAGCAGCCCCACTTTCACCGGGGAGCTGTTTTTT,CASSPTFTGELFF
TRBJ2-7,medium-sized,-,TRBV6-1,TGTGCCAGTAGGCAGGGAGCCTACGAGCAGTACTTC,CASRQGAYEQYF
TRBJ1-1,medium-sized,TRBD1,TRBV6-5,TGTGCCAGCAGTTCCAGGGGGGTGAACACTGAAGCTTTCTTT,CASSSRGVNTEAFF
TRBJ2-5,few,-,TRBV21-1,TGTGCCAGTAGGGAGACCCAGTACTTC,CASRETQYF
TRBJ2-1,medium-sized,TRBD1,TRBV20-1,TGCAGTGCCGACAGGGCCAATGAGCAGTTCTTC,CSADRANEQFF
TRBJ1-5,few,-,TRBV19,TGTGCCAGTATCCGGGACATAACTAGCAATCAGCCCCAGCATTTT,CASIRDITSNQPQHF
TRBJ1-6,medium-sized,TRBD1,TRBV2,TGTGCCAGCGGGGACAGGATGCATTCACCCCTCCACTTT,CASGDRMHSPLHF
TRBJ2-2,few,-,TRBV28,TGTGCCAGCAGGCCCCGAGGGGGGCCTAGCACCGGGGAGCTGTTTTTT,CASRPRGGPSTGELFF
TRBJ1-3,few,-,TRBV4-2,TGTGCCAGCAGCCAAGCCGCTACCGCCACTGGAAACACCATATATTTT,CASSQAATATGNTIYF
TRBJ1-2,few,-,TRBV20-1,TGCAGTGCTAGAAGTGGGGCGGCTCCCTATGGCTACACCTTC,CSARSGAAPYGYTF
TRBJ1-2,few,-,TRBV5-1,TGCGCCAGCAGCTTGGACAGGGCCGTCTATGGCTACACCTTC,CASSLDRAVYGYTF
TRBJ1-5,few,-,TRBV30,TGTGCCTGGACGGAGGGGAATAGCAATCAGCCCCAGCATTTT,CAWTEGNSNQPQHF
TRBJ1-5,medium-sized,TRBD1,TRBV5-8,TGTGCCAGCAGCCAATCTCAAAGGGGGCGCGGGGGATATCAGCCCCAGCATTTT,CASSQSQRGRGGYQPQHF
TRBJ1-2,large,-,TRBV2,TGTGCCAGCAGTGATGACGGTCGAGGGAGGGAGTATGGCTACACCTTC,CASSDDGRGREYGYTF
TRBJ1-2,-,TRBD1,TRBV20-1,TGCAGTGCTAGAGAATCGACAGGGCGGCATGGCTACACCTTC,CSARESTGRHGYTF
TRBJ1-6,-,-,TRBV30,TGTGCCTGGAGTGTTGGCCAGCGGTATTCACCCCTCCACTTT,CAWSVGQRYSPLHF
TRBJ1-6,-,-,TRBV5-1,TGCGCCAGCAGCTTGGCGGGAACAGCCTGGAATTCACCCCTCCACTTT,CASSLAGTAWNSPLHF